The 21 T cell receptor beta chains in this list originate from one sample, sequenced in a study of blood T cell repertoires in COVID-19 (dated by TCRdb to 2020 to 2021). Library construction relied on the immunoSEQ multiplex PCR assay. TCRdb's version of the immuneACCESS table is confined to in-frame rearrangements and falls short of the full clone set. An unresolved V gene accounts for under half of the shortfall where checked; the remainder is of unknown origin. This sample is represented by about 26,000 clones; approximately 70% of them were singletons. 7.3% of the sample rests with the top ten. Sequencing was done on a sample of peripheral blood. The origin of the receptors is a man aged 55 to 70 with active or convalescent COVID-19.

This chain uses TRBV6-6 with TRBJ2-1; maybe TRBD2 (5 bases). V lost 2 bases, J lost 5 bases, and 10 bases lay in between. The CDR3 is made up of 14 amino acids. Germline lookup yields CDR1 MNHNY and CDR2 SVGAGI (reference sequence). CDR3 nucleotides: TGTGCCAGCAGTTACGGGAGCGCTCACAATGAGCAGTTCTTC. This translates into CASSYGSAHNEQFF.

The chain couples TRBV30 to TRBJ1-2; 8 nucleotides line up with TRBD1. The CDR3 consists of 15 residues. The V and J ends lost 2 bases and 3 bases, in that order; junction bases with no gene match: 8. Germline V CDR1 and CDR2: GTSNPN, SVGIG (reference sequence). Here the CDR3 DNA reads TGTGCCTGGAGTCTTGGACAGGGCCATCACTATGGCTACACCTTC. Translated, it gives CAWSLGQGHHYGYTF.

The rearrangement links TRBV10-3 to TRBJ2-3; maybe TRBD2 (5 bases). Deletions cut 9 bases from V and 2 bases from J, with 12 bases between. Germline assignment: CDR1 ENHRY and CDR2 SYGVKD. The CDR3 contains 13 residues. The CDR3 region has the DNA TGTGCCATTCCTCCCCTAGCCACAGATACGCAGTATTTT. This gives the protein CAIPPLATDTQYF.

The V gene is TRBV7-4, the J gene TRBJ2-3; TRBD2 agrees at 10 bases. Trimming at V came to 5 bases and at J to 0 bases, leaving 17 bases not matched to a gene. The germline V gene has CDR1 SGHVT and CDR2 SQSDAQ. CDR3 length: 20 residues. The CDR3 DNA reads TGTGCCAGCAGCCTAGGCCGAGCGGGAGGGAAAACGACTAGCACAGATACGCAGTATTTT. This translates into CASSLGRAGGKTTSTDTQYF.

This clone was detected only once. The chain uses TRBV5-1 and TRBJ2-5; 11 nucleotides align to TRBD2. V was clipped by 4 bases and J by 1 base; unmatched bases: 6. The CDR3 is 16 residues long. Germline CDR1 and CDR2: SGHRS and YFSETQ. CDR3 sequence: CASSTLAGVSQETQYF. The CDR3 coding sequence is TGCGCCAGCAGCACACTAGCGGGGGTAAGCCAAGAGACCCAGTACTTC.

The CDR3 spells CASRGAGKSTQYF. The CDR3 DNA reads as TGCGCCAGCAGGGGTGCGGGTAAGAGTACCCAGTACTTC. V usage is TRBV10-2 and J usage is TRBJ2-5, with D maybe TRBD2 (5 bases). This CDR3 comprises 13 residues. Germline CDR1 and CDR2: WSHSY and SAAADI. The V end lost 6 bases, the J end lost 8 bases, and 16 bases lay between the germline ends.

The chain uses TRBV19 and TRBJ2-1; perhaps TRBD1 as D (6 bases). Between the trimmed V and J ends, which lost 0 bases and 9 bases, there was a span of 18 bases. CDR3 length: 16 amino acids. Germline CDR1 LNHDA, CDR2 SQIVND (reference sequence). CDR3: CASSIEWQGSFSEQFF. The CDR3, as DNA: TGTGCCAGTAGTATAGAATGGCAGGGGTCTTTCAGTGAGCAGTTCTTC.

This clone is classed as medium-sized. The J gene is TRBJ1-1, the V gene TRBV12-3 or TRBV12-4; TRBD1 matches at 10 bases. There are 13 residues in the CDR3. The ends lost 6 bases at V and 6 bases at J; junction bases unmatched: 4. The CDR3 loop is CASSRGQGAEAFF. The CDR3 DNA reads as TGTGCCAGCAGCCGAGGACAGGGGGCTGAAGCTTTCTTT.

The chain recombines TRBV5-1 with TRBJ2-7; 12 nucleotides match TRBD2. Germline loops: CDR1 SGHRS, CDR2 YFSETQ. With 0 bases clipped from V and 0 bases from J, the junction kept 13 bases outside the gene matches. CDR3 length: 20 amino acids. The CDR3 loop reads CASSLEAPSGRVGGSYEQYF. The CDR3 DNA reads TGCGCCAGCAGCTTGGAAGCCCCTAGCGGGAGGGTTGGGGGCTCCTACGAGCAGTACTTC.

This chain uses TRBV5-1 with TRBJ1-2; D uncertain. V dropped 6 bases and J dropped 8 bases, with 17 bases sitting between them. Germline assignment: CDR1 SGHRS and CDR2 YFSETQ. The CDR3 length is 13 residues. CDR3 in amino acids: CASTLESARGYTF. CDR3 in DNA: TGCGCCAGCACCTTAGAGAGTGCGAGGGGCTACACCTTC. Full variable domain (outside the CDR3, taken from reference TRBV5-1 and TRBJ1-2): KAGVTQTPRYLIKTRGQQVTLSCSPISGHRSVSWYQQTPGQGLQFLFEYFSETQRNKGNFPGRFSGRQFSNSRSEMNVSTLELGDSALYLCASTLESARGYTFGSGTRLTVV.

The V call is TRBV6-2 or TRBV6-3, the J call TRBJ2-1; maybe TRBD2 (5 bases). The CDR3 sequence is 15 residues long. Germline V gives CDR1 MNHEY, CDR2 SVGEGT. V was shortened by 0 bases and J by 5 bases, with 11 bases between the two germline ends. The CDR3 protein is CASSYSPGRHNEQFF. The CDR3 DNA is TGTGCCAGCAGTTACTCCCCGGGAAGGCACAATGAGCAGTTCTTC.

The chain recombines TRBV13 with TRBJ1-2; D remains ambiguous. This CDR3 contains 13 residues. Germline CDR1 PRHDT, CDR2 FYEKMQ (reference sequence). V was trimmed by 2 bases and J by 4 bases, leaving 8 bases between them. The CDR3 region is CASSLYSLYGYTF. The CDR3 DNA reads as TGTGCCAGCAGCTTATACAGCCTCTATGGCTACACCTTC.

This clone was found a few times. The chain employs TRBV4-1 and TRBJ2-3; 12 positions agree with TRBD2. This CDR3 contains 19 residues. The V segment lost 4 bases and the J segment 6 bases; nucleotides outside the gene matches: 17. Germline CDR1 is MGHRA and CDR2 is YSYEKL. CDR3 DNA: TGCGCCAGCAGCCTACCTGCAATATCTAGCGGGAGGGCCCGCGATACGCAGTATTTT. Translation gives CASSLPAISSGRARDTQYF.

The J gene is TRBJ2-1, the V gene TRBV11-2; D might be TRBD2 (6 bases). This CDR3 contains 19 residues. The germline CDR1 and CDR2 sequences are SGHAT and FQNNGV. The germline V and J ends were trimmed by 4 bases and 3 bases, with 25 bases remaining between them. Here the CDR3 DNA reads TGTGCCAGCAGCTCCCGGTTTCAATTTCTAACGGGGGACTACAATGAGCAGTTCTTC. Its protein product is CASSSRFQFLTGDYNEQFF.

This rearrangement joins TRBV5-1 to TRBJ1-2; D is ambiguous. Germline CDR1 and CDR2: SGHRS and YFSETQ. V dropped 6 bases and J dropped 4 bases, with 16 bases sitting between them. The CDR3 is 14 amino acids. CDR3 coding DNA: TGCGCCAGCAAATCGACGGGTGTGGGCTATGGCTACACCTTC. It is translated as CASKSTGVGYGYTF. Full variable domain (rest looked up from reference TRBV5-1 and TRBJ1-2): KAGVTQTPRYLIKTRGQQVTLSCSPISGHRSVSWYQQTPGQGLQFLFEYFSETQRNKGNFPGRFSGRQFSNSRSEMNVSTLELGDSALYLCASKSTGVGYGYTFGSGTRLTVV.

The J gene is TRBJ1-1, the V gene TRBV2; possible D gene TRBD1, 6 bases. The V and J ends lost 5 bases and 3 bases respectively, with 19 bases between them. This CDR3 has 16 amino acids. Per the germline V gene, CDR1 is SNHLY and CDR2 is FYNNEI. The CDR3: CASSKGNGAGDTEAFF. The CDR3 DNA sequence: TGTGCCAGCAGTAAAGGGAACGGGGCAGGGGACACTGAAGCTTTCTTT. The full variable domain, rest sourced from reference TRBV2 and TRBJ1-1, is EPEVTQTPSHQVTQMGQEVILRCVPISNHLYFYWYRQILGQKVEFLVSFYNNEISEKSEIFDDQFSVERPDGSNFTLKIRSTKLEDSAMYFCASSKGNGAGDTEAFFGQGTRLTVV.

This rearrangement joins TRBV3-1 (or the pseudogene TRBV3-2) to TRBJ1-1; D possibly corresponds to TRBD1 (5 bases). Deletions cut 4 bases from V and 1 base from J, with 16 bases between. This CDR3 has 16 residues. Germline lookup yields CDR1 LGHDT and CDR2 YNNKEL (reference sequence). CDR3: CASSRNVLTENTEAFF. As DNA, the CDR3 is TGTGCCAGCAGCCGCAATGTGCTGACAGAGAACACTGAAGCTTTCTTT.

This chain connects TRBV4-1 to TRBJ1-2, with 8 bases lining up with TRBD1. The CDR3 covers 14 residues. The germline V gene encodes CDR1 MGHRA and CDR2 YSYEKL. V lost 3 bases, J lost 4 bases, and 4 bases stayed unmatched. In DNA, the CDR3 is TGCGCCAGCAGCCAGGGGACAGGCCTCTATGGCTACACCTTC. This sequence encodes CASSQGTGLYGYTF.

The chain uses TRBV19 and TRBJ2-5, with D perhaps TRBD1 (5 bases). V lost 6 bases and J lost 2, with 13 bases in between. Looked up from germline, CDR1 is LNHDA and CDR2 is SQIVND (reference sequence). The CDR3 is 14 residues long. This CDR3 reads CASRGVLGQETQYF. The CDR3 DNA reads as TGTGCCAGTAGAGGGGTTCTGGGGCAAGAGACCCAGTACTTC.

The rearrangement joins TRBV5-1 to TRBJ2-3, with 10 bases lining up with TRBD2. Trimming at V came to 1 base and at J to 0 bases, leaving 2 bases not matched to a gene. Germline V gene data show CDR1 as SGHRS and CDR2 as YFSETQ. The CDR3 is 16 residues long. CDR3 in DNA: TGCGCCAGCAGCTTGTTGACTAGCGGGAGCACAGATACGCAGTATTTT. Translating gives CASSLLTSGSTDTQYF.

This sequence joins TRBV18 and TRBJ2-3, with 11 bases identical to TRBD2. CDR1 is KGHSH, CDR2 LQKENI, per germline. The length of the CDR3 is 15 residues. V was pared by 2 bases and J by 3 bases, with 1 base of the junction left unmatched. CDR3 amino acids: CASSPASGRTDTQYF. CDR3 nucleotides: TGTGCCAGCTCACCAGCTAGCGGGAGGACAGATACGCAGTATTTT.